This is a list of T cell receptor beta chains from one sample in a study of T-cell memory formation after mild COVID-19. MiXCR was run by TCRdb on the 5' RACE reads, yielding one entry per CDR3 protein. Counted here are hundreds of thousands of distinct CDR3 sequences, 18% occurring once; the ten biggest clones make up more than 10%. Source material: PBMCs or a T cell subset sorted from them (not recorded which). The receptors stem from an adult woman who had mild COVID-19 (a few samples of this study predate the infection). Cell type and time point are not known. The CDR3 runs from the conserved cysteine through the conserved F or W. The order of the fields is J gene, V gene, clone size, D gene, CDR3 protein, CDR3 DNA. D genes are given only for firm matches. Not every row has a clone size; where given, it reads once, few, many or a size class.

J: TRBJ2-1; V: TRBV7-6; size: .; D: .; CDR3: CASSPGRINEQFF; DNA: TGTGCCAGCAGTCCCGGACGTATCAATGAGCAGTTCTTC
J: TRBJ2-7; V: TRBV7-2; size: few; D: .; CDR3: CASSGHQVPYEQYF; DNA: TGTGCCAGCAGCGGCCATCAGGTCCCCTACGAGCAGTACTTC
J: TRBJ2-5; V: TRBV7-8; size: .; D: TRBD1; CDR3: CASSSRTGTVGETQYF; DNA: TGTGCCAGCAGCTCCCGGACAGGGACGGTAGGAGAGACCCAGTACTTC
J: TRBJ2-1; V: TRBV6-5; size: few; D: TRBD1; CDR3: CASSYSDRGRSEQFF; DNA: TGTGCCAGCAGTTACTCGGACAGGGGGCGCAGTGAGCAGTTCTTC
J: TRBJ1-2; V: TRBV27; size: .; D: .; CDR3: CASSRNGGNYGYTF; DNA: TGTGCCAGCAGTCGCAACGGTGGGAACTATGGCTACACCTTC
J: TRBJ1-6; V: TRBV9; size: few; D: .; CDR3: CARRGDNSPLHF; DNA: TGTGCCAGAAGGGGGGATAATTCACCCCTCCACTTT
J: TRBJ1-4; V: TRBV6-6; size: few; D: .; CDR3: CASSRGEGTGEKLFF; DNA: TGTGCCAGCAGCCGGGGCGAGGGTACGGGTGAAAAACTGTTTTTT
J: TRBJ1-1; V: TRBV19; size: .; D: .; CDR3: CASSILGTANTEAFF; DNA: TGTGCCAGTAGTATACTGGGGACGGCGAACACTGAAGCTTTCTTT
J: TRBJ2-2; V: TRBV27; size: .; D: .; CDR3: CASRRGRGATGELFF; DNA: TGTGCCAGCCGCCGGGGGCGGGGCGCGACCGGGGAGCTGTTTTTT
J: TRBJ1-1; V: TRBV29-1; size: .; D: .; CDR3: CSVDPGLLTFF; DNA: TGCAGCGTTGACCCCGGCTTGTTGACTTTCTTT
J: TRBJ2-7; V: TRBV9; size: .; D: .; CDR3: CASSVEAGTPYEQYF; DNA: TGTGCCAGCAGCGTAGAGGCAGGGACTCCCTACGAGCAGTACTTC
J: TRBJ2-7; V: TRBV24-1; size: .; D: TRBD1; CDR3: CATSEEGTGGIDEQYF; DNA: TGTGCCACCAGTGAGGAAGGGACAGGGGGTATCGACGAGCAGTACTTC
J: TRBJ1-4; V: TRBV5-6; size: many; D: .; CDR3: CASSLEATNEKLFF; DNA: TGTGCCAGCAGCTTGGAAGCGACTAATGAAAAACTGTTTTTT
J: TRBJ2-1; V: TRBV15; size: .; D: .; CDR3: CATRREGGKSYNEQFF; DNA: TGTGCCACCAGGAGAGAAGGCGGGAAGTCCTACAATGAGCAGTTCTTC
J: TRBJ2-7; V: TRBV20-1; size: many; D: .; CDR3: CSARDRAGGYEQYF; DNA: TGCAGTGCTAGAGATCGGGCGGGCGGGTACGAGCAGTACTTC
J: TRBJ1-1; V: TRBV4-2; size: few; D: .; CDR3: CASSQEASRTAFF; DNA: TGTGCCAGCAGCCAAGAAGCTAGCCGAACAGCTTTCTTT
J: TRBJ1-1; V: TRBV7-9; size: .; D: .; CDR3: CASSFNWPEAFF; DNA: TGTGCCAGCAGCTTTAACTGGCCTGAAGCTTTCTTT
J: TRBJ2-2; V: TRBV24-1; size: few; D: TRBD1; CDR3: CATSGTGGTAGELFF; DNA: TGTGCCACCAGCGGGACAGGGGGCACGGCCGGGGAGCTGTTTTTT
J: TRBJ2-2; V: TRBV29-1; size: .; D: .; CDR3: CSVEDRSLTPGELFF; DNA: TGCAGCGTTGAAGATCGAAGCTTAACTCCCGGGGAGCTGTTTTTT
J: TRBJ2-1; V: TRBV12-3/TRBV12-4; size: .; D: .; CDR3: CASSFNTQLYNEQFF; DNA: TGTGCCAGCAGTTTCAACACCCAGCTCTACAATGAGCAGTTCTTC
J: TRBJ2-7; V: TRBV6-5; size: .; D: .; CDR3: CASSYSVEYEQYF; DNA: TGTGCCAGCAGTTACTCGGTTGAGTACGAGCAGTACTTC
J: TRBJ2-7; V: TRBV25-1; size: .; D: TRBD1; CDR3: CASRPRGTGVYEQYF; DNA: TGTGCCAGCAGGCCCAGGGGGACAGGTGTTTACGAGCAGTACTTC